This entry describes one T cell receptor beta chain. These data are taken from a study of CD8 T cells in Susac syndrome. Random hexamers were used to reverse transcribe about 0.45 to 1 ug of RNA. A single record per CDR3 protein comes from TCRdb applying MiXCR to the immunoSEQ multiplex PCR reads. Among roughly 250,000 distinct CDR3 sequences listed, 90% to 96% were seen once. Trimming pared 6 bases from V and 7 bases from J, leaving 16 bases between. CDR3 size: 14 residues. Germline-derived CDR1 and CDR2 are MNHNS and SASEGT. The V and J genes are TRBV6-1 and TRBJ1-5; a possible D gene is TRBD1 (5 bases). The sequenced material came from CD4+ T cells from PBMCs. The source of this sequence is a human donor with Susac syndrome. In DNA, the CDR3 is TGTGCCAGCAGCCCCCGGGGCTCAAGGCAGCCCCAGCATTTT. It translates to CASSPRGSRQPQHF.